This T cell receptor (beta chain) emerged from a study of cytomegalovirus exposure and HLA in healthy donors. Concerning this clone itself: The antigen remains undetermined.

V shed 5 bases, J shed 0 bases, and the junction held 6 bases outside the gene matches. Germline CDR1 is MDHEN and CDR2 is SYDVKM. This CDR3 contains 15 residues. General observations from the study: Within the data, a cluster of highly shared sequence variants was likely a sequencing artifact. Most TCR sequences proved rare, with some public TCRs found in many donors.

The study ran its PCR with 60 Vbeta and 13 Jbeta primers. Method: immunoSEQ multiplex PCR; TCRdb's copy keeps in-frame clones and lacks some. The sample contains tens of thousands of clones, 76% of which appear only once. The specimen was PBMCs. The clonotype originates from a man younger than 35 in good health and CMV-seronegative. This sequence joins TRBV28 and TRBJ1-1; TRBD1 agrees at 7 bases. The DNA for the CDR3 is TGTGCCAGCAGTCCACCGGGACAGATGAACACTGAAGCTTTCTTT. As protein: CASSPPGQMNTEAFF.